Following are 23 T cell receptor beta chains from one sample sequenced in a study of OX40 agonist ivuxolimab in advanced cancers. Profiled with immunoSEQ multiplex PCR; TCRdb holds only in-frame clones, not every one. The sample lists about 55,000 clones, 77% occurring once. The sample consisted of CD4+ or CD8+ T cells sorted from blood, taken in a trial of the OX40 agonist ivuxolimab. These receptors were collected from an adult with an advanced solid tumor such as melanoma, head and neck, liver or kidney cancer.

This chain links TRBV5-1 with TRBJ2-1; 11 nucleotides align to TRBD2. The CDR3 contains 17 residues. J lost 4 bases, V lost 2 bases, and 8 bases had no gene match. Per germline, CDR1 SGHRS and CDR2 YFSETQ. The CDR3 DNA sequence: TGCGCCAGCAGCTTAGGAACTAGCGGGAGCCTGTACAATGAGCAGTTCTTC. This gives the protein CASSLGTSGSLYNEQFF.

The chain has TRBV10-3 and TRBJ2-3; D is ambiguous. This CDR3 contains 16 residues. Germline loops: CDR1 ENHRY, CDR2 SYGVKD. The ends were cut back, 3 bases at V and 3 bases at J, with 16 bases in the middle. CDR3 protein: CAISERSSLTTDTQYF. In DNA, the CDR3 is TGTGCCATCAGTGAAAGATCTTCCTTAACGACAGATACGCAGTATTTT.

With regard to this clone: Other DNA sequences from this sample encode an identical CDR3 as well. J is TRBJ1-4 and V is TRBV4-2; 9 bases fit TRBD1. The CDR3 covers 15 residues. Germline V gene sequence: CDR1 LGHNA, CDR2 YNFKEQ. The junction had 8 bases not matched to a gene; V was cut back by 4 bases and J by 8 bases. The CDR3: CASSPSGTGSEKLFF. In DNA, the CDR3 is TGTGCCAGCAGCCCCTCCGGGACAGGGTCCGAAAAACTGTTTTTT.

The chain joins TRBV7-2 to TRBJ2-1; 13 bases are a match to TRBD2. From germline, CDR1 is SGHTA and CDR2 FQGNSA. With 1 base clipped from V and 9 bases from J, the junction kept 3 bases outside the gene matches. CDR3 length: 15 amino acids. CDR3 sequence reads: CASSLVGLAGSEQFF. The CDR3, as DNA: TGTGCCAGCAGCTTAGTGGGACTAGCGGGGTCTGAGCAGTTCTTC.

This clone was counted a single time. The chain's CDR3 is CASRISATSTDTQYF. DNA of the CDR3: TGTGCCAGTAGGATCAGCGCAACTAGCACAGATACGCAGTATTTT. The gene calls are TRBV19 and TRBJ2-3; D ambiguous. This CDR3 is built from 15 residues. Germline V CDR1 and CDR2: LNHDA, SQIVND (reference sequence). Trimming took off 6 bases at V and 0 bases at J, with 13 bases between the two ends.

The V and J genes are TRBV18 and TRBJ1-1; the match to TRBD1 covers 7 bases. V was clipped by 3 bases and J by 0 bases; unmatched bases: 7. The CDR3 loop spans 16 amino acids. Germline assignment: CDR1 KGHSH and CDR2 LQKENI. CDR3 amino acids: CASSPMGRGVNTEAFF. The CDR3 nucleotides are TGTGCCAGCTCACCGATGGGCAGGGGGGTGAACACTGAAGCTTTCTTT. The entire variable domain, with the rest obtained from reference TRBV18 and TRBJ1-1, is as follows: NAGVMQNPRHLVRRRGQEARLRCSPMKGHSHVYWYRQLPEEGLKFMVYLQKENIIDESGMPKERFSAEFPKEGPSILRIQQVVRGDSAAYFCASSPMGRGVNTEAFFGQGTRLTVV.

The chain carries TRBV2 and TRBJ1-3; D is possibly TRBD1 (6 bases). The CDR3 extends over 15 amino acids. Germline values: CDR1 SNHLY, CDR2 FYNNEI. V gave up 6 bases and J gave up 2 bases, with 14 bases separating them. CDR3 in DNA: TGTGCCAGCAGCCAAGGACAGTTTACTGGAAACACCATATATTTT. Its protein product is CASSQGQFTGNTIYF.

V is TRBV4-3 and J is TRBJ2-3, with TRBD2 matching over 8 bases. V dropped 0 bases and J dropped 0; count of bases not matched to a gene: 17. Germline CDR1 reads LGHNA; CDR2 reads YSLEER. This CDR3 has 21 residues. CDR3: CASSQDLHGGGLLSSTDTQYF. The CDR3 DNA reads TGCGCCAGCAGCCAAGATTTGCACGGGGGGGGCCTCCTCTCTAGCACAGATACGCAGTATTTT.

The V call is TRBV10-1, the J call TRBJ2-3, with D possibly matching TRBD2 (5 bases). The V gene lost 5 bases and the J gene lost 5 bases, with 11 bases spanning the gap. Germline V gene sequence: CDR1 WNHNN, CDR2 SYGVQD (reference sequence). The CDR3 has 13 amino acids. Here the CDR3 reads CASSPTRGDTQYF. The CDR3 DNA reads TGCGCCAGCAGTCCTACTAGAGGAGATACGCAGTATTTT.

This rearrangement joins TRBV27 to TRBJ2-2, with D perhaps TRBD1 or TRBD2 (6 bases each). The CDR3 length is 14 residues. The germline gives CDR1 MNHEY, CDR2 SMNVEV (reference sequence). Deletions cut 6 bases from V and 0 bases from J, with 8 bases between. The DNA for the CDR3 is TGTGCCAGCAGGCGGGACACGAACACCGGGGAGCTGTTTTTT. As protein: CASRRDTNTGELFF.

Only a few counts were recorded for this clone. The chain recombines TRBV2 with TRBJ1-5; D ambiguous. The V end lost 6 bases, the J end lost 1 base, and 10 bases lay between the germline ends. This CDR3 contains 14 residues. Germline V lookup: CDR1 SNHLY, CDR2 FYNNEI. In nucleotides, the CDR3 is TGTGCCAGCAGCCTTGCCGGGAGCAATCAGCCCCAGCATTTT. It specifies CASSLAGSNQPQHF.

V and J are TRBV6-1 and TRBJ2-5, with 11 nucleotides matching TRBD2. The CDR3 spans 13 residues. The germline CDR1 and CDR2 sequences are MNHNS and SASEGT. V lost 10 bases to trimming and J lost 4 bases; unmatched junction nucleotides: 5. The CDR3 is CAITGLAVETQYF. CDR3 nucleotides: TGTGCCATCACGGGACTAGCGGTAGAGACCCAGTACTTC.

This clone was counted a few times. J is TRBJ1-1 and V is TRBV18, with no clear D. V was clipped by 3 bases and J by 1 base, with 12 bases between them. CDR3 size: 15 residues. Germline V gene lookup returns CDR1 KGHSH and CDR2 LQKENI. CDR3 in DNA: TGTGCCAGCTCACCTTTACAAGGAGGGAACACTGAAGCTTTCTTT. Translating it yields CASSPLQGGNTEAFF.

This clone turned up a few times. V and J are TRBV7-3 and TRBJ2-7; 12 nucleotides line up with TRBD2. CDR3 size: 15 residues. The V segment lost 5 bases and the J segment 0 bases; nucleotides outside the gene matches: 2. Germline CDR1 is SGHTA and CDR2 is FQGTGA. The CDR3 sequence is CASSPTSGSSYEQYF. The CDR3 DNA reads TGTGCCAGCAGCCCGACTAGCGGGAGCTCCTACGAGCAGTACTTC.

V usage is TRBV19 and J usage is TRBJ2-1; 10 bases map to TRBD2. Germline loops: CDR1 LNHDA, CDR2 SQIVND (reference sequence). J gave up 9 bases and V 1 base, and 6 bases lay outside the gene matches. CDR3 length equals 15 residues. The CDR3 sequence is CASSIGTSGPREQFF. The CDR3 DNA reads as TGTGCCAGTAGTATAGGGACTAGCGGCCCTCGTGAGCAGTTCTTC.

The V call is TRBV28, the J call TRBJ1-2, with unresolved D. CDR1 is MDHEN and CDR2 is SYDVKM in the germline V gene. The CDR3 loop spans 16 amino acids. The ends were cut back, 0 bases at V and 0 bases at J, with 11 bases in the middle. As DNA, the CDR3 is TGTGCCAGCAGTTTATGGACGGGATCTCCTAACTATGGCTACACCTTC. Encoded protein: CASSLWTGSPNYGYTF.

This rearrangement joins TRBV7-2 to TRBJ1-2; D is perhaps TRBD1 (6 bases). Germline CDR1 and CDR2: SGHTA and FQGNSA. V lost 5 bases, J lost 8 bases, and 12 bases lay in between. The CDR3 spans 12 residues. Here the CDR3 DNA reads TGTGCCAGCAGCCTTACAGGGACCGGCTACACCTTC. Its protein product is CASSLTGTGYTF.

The chain joins TRBV27 to TRBJ1-2; 9 nucleotides line up with TRBD1. The CDR3 runs 13 residues. The V gene end was trimmed by 4 bases and the J gene end by 5 bases; junction bases not matched to a gene: 2. Germline V CDR1 and CDR2: MNHEY, SMNVEV (reference sequence). The CDR3 DNA is TGTGCCAGCAGTTATGGACAGGGGTATGGCTACACCTTC. Translating gives CASSYGQGYGYTF.

The chain recombines TRBV10-3 with TRBJ2-5; D unclear. In germline, CDR1 is ENHRY, CDR2 SYGVKD. V lost 0 bases and J lost 5, with 10 bases in between. The CDR3 spans 14 residues. The CDR3 loop is CAISESTVQETQYF. CDR3 DNA sequence: TGTGCCATCAGTGAGTCGACGGTTCAGGAGACCCAGTACTTC.

This clone has only a few counts. The chain links TRBV30 to TRBJ1-1; D gene unclear. Trimming removed 0 bases from V and 1 base from J, with 12 bases in between. Germline loops: CDR1 GTSNPN, CDR2 SVGIG (reference sequence). The CDR3 is 15 residues long. The chain's CDR3 is CAWSVPEEGNTEAFF. CDR3 sequence (DNA): TGTGCCTGGAGTGTACCAGAGGAGGGGAACACTGAAGCTTTCTTT. Filled out from reference TRBV30 and TRBJ1-1, the complete variable domain reads SQTIHQWPATLVQPVGSPLSLECTVEGTSNPNLYWYRQAAGRGLQLLFYSVGIGQISSEVPQNLSASRPQDRQFILSSKKLLLSDSGFYLCAWSVPEEGNTEAFFGQGTRLTVV.

This sequence joins TRBV6-5 and TRBJ1-6; D is ambiguous. The CDR3 length is 13 residues. CDR1 MNHEY and CDR2 SVGAGI come from the germline V gene. V dropped 5 bases and J dropped 7 bases, with 9 bases sitting between them. CDR3 sequence (DNA): TGTGCCAGCAGTCTTGGACCCAATTCACCCCTCCACTTT. Encoded protein: CASSLGPNSPLHF.

The chain uses TRBV9 and TRBJ1-1, with a tentative D call TRBD1 (6 bases). Trimming cost V 5 bases and J 4 bases, with 15 bases left between them. The CDR3 runs to 14 residues. Germline-derived CDR1 and CDR2 are SGDLS and YYNGEE. This CDR3 reads CASSRRGASTEAFF. CDR3 DNA sequence: TGTGCCAGCAGTCGACGGGGGGCGAGCACTGAAGCTTTCTTT.

This chain uses TRBV29-1 with TRBJ2-6, with TRBD2 matching over 11 bases. In germline, CDR1 is SQVTM, CDR2 ANQGSEA. The CDR3 consists of 15 residues. V trimming: 5 bases; J trimming: 4 bases; junction bases outside the gene matches: 4. CDR3 amino acids: CSVLAGGGGANVLTF. CDR3 sequence (DNA): TGCAGCGTTTTAGCGGGAGGGGGAGGGGCCAACGTCCTGACTTTC.